This TCR beta chain came from a study of T cells in women clearing cervical HPV infection. Method: immunoSEQ multiplex PCR; TCRdb's copy keeps in-frame clones and lacks some. The table gives roughly 34,000 clones; the top ten clones make up approximately 7.5% of it. Unmatched junction bases numbered 13, after V lost 6 bases and J lost 7 bases. CDR1 and CDR2 (germline): SNHLY, FYNNEI. The CDR3 consists of 15 residues. Findings of the study overall: A classifier using richness and V gene abundances reached an AUC of 0.7 to 0.9. Timing of associations relative to infection is unclear; T-cell subsets were not isolated. Cases carried less TRBV6-7 than controls: approximately 0.1% versus 0.16%.

On this clone: Its specificity is not known. Read coverage stops 3 residues before the CDR3 terminus; the germline J gene supplies the remainder.

This chain joins TRBV2 and TRBJ1-2; 8 positions match TRBD1. This TCR came from a woman between 18 and 70 years old with a cervical HPV16 infection that either progressed to CIN3+ or cleared (not recorded which). Sequencing was carried out using blood buffy coat. This CDR3 reads CASSPDLTGDFGYTF. The CDR3 DNA, read in part, is TGTGCCAGCAGCCCCGACCTGACAGGGGACTTTGGC.